The 22 T cell receptor beta chains reported below all come from one sample, sequenced in a study of blood T cell repertoires in COVID-19. TCRdb keeps only in-frame clones here, not all; method: immunoSEQ multiplex PCR. The sample has a few hundred thousand clones, about 88% seen once; the top ten hold approximately 4.3%. Sample: peripheral blood. Source of these receptors: a man in his sixties who had recovered from COVID-19.

CDR3 sequence reads: CASSSTGRGTGELFF. Written as DNA, the CDR3 is TGTGCCAGCAGCTCGACAGGCAGGGGAACCGGGGAGCTGTTTTTT. This chain uses TRBV7-3 with TRBJ2-2, with D tentatively TRBD1 (6 bases). Germline CDR1 and CDR2: SGHTA and FQGTGA. The CDR3 contains 15 residues. Trimming stripped 4 bases from V and 5 bases from J, with 14 bases between. The whole variable domain, remainder taken from reference TRBV7-3 and TRBJ2-2, is GAGVSQTPSNKVTEKGKYVELRCDPISGHTALYWYRQSLGQGPEFLIYFQGTGAADDSGLPNDRFFAVRPEGSVSTLKIQRTERGDSAVYLCASSSTGRGTGELFFGEGSRLTVL.

CDR3: CASSLSVGRGYEQYF. CDR3 nucleotide sequence: TGTGCCAGCAGCTTAAGCGTTGGCAGGGGCTACGAGCAGTACTTC. This chain links TRBV11-2 with TRBJ2-7; the D gene is possibly TRBD1 (6 bases). This CDR3 region has 15 residues. The germline CDR1 and CDR2 sequences are SGHAT and FQNNGV. The V end lost 2 bases, the J end lost 3 bases, and 14 bases lay between the germline ends. Drawing the rest from reference TRBV11-2 and TRBJ2-7, the complete variable domain is EAGVAQSPRYKIIEKRQSVAFWCNPISGHATLYWYQQILGQGPKLLIQFQNNGVVDDSQLPKDRFSAERLKGVDSTLKIQPAKLEDSAVYLCASSLSVGRGYEQYFGPGTRLTVT.

The gene calls are TRBV5-1 and TRBJ2-3, with 12 nucleotides matching TRBD2. The CDR3 has 19 amino acids. The V gene's germline CDR1 is SGHRS and CDR2 YFSETQ. Losses at the gene ends were 4 bases for V and 1 base for J; bases not matched to a gene: 13. The CDR3 DNA reads as TGCGCCAGCAGCCTATCTAAAACTAGCGGGGGGTCTCGCACAGATACGCAGTATTTT. Residues: CASSLSKTSGGSRTDTQYF.

J is TRBJ2-3 and V is TRBV7-3; 9 bases are shared with TRBD2. Germline V lookup: CDR1 SGHTA, CDR2 FQGTGA. The CDR3 runs 17 residues. The V gene end was trimmed by 3 bases and the J gene end by 1 base; junction bases not matched to a gene: 8. The CDR3 reads CASSLTVLAGRTDTQYF. The DNA for the CDR3 is TGTGCCAGCAGCTTGACGGTGCTAGCGGGGCGCACAGATACGCAGTATTTT. Full variable domain (outside the CDR3, taken from reference TRBV7-3 and TRBJ2-3): GAGVSQTPSNKVTEKGKYVELRCDPISGHTALYWYRQSLGQGPEFLIYFQGTGAADDSGLPNDRFFAVRPEGSVSTLKIQRTERGDSAVYLCASSLTVLAGRTDTQYFGPGTRLTVL.

A single count supports this clone. This chain uses TRBV2 with TRBJ2-1; 8 nucleotides match TRBD1. With V trimmed by 3 bases and J by 2 bases, 3 bases remained unmatched. The CDR3 spans 15 residues. Germline V gene sequence: CDR1 SNHLY, CDR2 FYNNEI. The CDR3 DNA reads TGTGCCAGCAGTGACGAACAGGGGGCCTACAATGAGCAGTTCTTC. Protein sequence: CASSDEQGAYNEQFF. Using reference TRBV2 and TRBJ2-1 for the parts outside the CDR3, the full variable domain is EPEVTQTPSHQVTQMGQEVILRCVPISNHLYFYWYRQILGQKVEFLVSFYNNEISEKSEIFDDQFSVERPDGSNFTLKIRSTKLEDSAMYFCASSDEQGAYNEQFFGPGTRLTVL.

The V call is TRBV21-1, the J call TRBJ2-6; TRBD1, as called in the table, went unchecked against the DNA. TRBV21-1 is designated a pseudogene. This CDR3 is 17 amino acids long. This CDR3 is CASSKEDRVTGANVLTF. The CDR3 DNA sequence: TGTGCCAGCAGCAAGGAGGACAGGGTCACTGGGGCCAACGTCCTGACTTTC.

The rearrangement joins TRBV7-6 to TRBJ2-5, with 14 bases matching TRBD2. This CDR3 is built from 18 residues. Trimming at V came to 3 bases and at J to 4 bases, leaving 10 bases not matched to a gene. CDR1 is SGHVS and CDR2 is FNYEAQ in the germline V gene. The CDR3: CASSLMAQTSGGVETQYF. CDR3 sequence (DNA): TGTGCCAGCAGCTTGATGGCCCAGACTAGCGGGGGGGTAGAGACCCAGTACTTC.

V gene TRBV24-1 combines with J gene TRBJ2-5, with 7 bases identical to TRBD1. This CDR3 is 13 amino acids long. Germline values: CDR1 KGHDR, CDR2 SFDVKD. V trimming: 5 bases; J trimming: 3 bases; junction bases outside the gene matches: 2. The CDR3, as DNA: TGTGCCACCAGTGCGACAGGGAAAGAGACCCAGTACTTC. Its translation: CATSATGKETQYF.

The table lists this clone with a count of one. This chain joins TRBV2 and TRBJ1-1; TRBD1 is a possible D gene (6 bases). The V gene's germline CDR1 is SNHLY and CDR2 FYNNEI. The CDR3 totals 15 residues. V was shortened by 6 bases and J by 0 bases, with 14 bases between the two germline ends. The CDR3: CASRGQGTMNTEAFF. In DNA form, the CDR3 reads TGTGCCAGCAGGGGTCAGGGGACCATGAACACTGAAGCTTTCTTT.

The genes are TRBV18 and TRBJ1-5; D gene uncertain. Germline CDR1 reads KGHSH; CDR2 reads LQKENI. Between the trimmed V and J ends, which lost 1 base and 3 bases, there was a span of 7 bases. The length of the CDR3 is 14 residues. The CDR3 region is CASSPQLDNQPQHF. DNA of the CDR3: TGTGCCAGCTCACCACAACTAGACAATCAGCCCCAGCATTTT.

The chain joins TRBV2 to TRBJ2-7, with D tentatively TRBD2 (6 bases). The germline V gene has CDR1 SNHLY and CDR2 FYNNEI. The CDR3 contains 13 residues. V was cut by 6 bases and J by 0 bases, with 9 bases left in between. CDR3 coding DNA: TGTGCCAGCAGGGGGACTTTCTCCTACGAGCAGTACTTC. Its translation: CASRGTFSYEQYF.

The chain is built from TRBV5-4 and TRBJ2-5; no clear D gene. The CDR3 totals 14 residues. Germline V gene data show CDR1 as SGHNT and CDR2 as YYREEE (reference sequence). Trimming pared 0 bases from V and 5 bases from J, leaving 11 bases between. The CDR3 sequence: CASSLASSRETQYF. CDR3 in DNA: TGTGCCAGCAGCTTGGCCTCGTCCCGGGAGACCCAGTACTTC.

This sequence joins TRBV14 and TRBJ1-3; D is possibly TRBD1 (6 bases). CDR1 is SGHDN, CDR2 FVKESK, per germline. V shed 2 bases and J shed 7 bases, with 21 bases lying between them. The length of the CDR3 is 17 residues. The CDR3 coding sequence is TGTGCCAGCAGCCAAAGATCGGGGACACCGAGATTCAACACCATATATTTT. It yields the protein CASSQRSGTPRFNTIYF.

This chain uses TRBV11-3 with TRBJ2-5; possible D gene TRBD2, 8 bases. The V end lost 4 bases, the J end lost 7 bases, and 13 bases lay between the germline ends. CDR1 and CDR2 from the germline V gene are SGHNT and YENEEA. CDR3 length equals 13 residues. CDR3 bases: TGTGCCAGCAGCTCCGGGGGGGACAGGACCCAGTACTTC. This codes for CASSSGGDRTQYF.

In this sample, this clone turned up once. This chain connects TRBV6-5 to TRBJ1-2; D not certain. The CDR3 runs 13 residues. Trimming took off 5 bases at V and 2 bases at J, with 9 bases between the two ends. Germline-derived CDR1 and CDR2 are MNHEY and SVGAGI. CDR3 bases: TGTGCCAGCAGTACAGAGGGCAACTATGGCTACACCTTC. Its protein is CASSTEGNYGYTF.

Only one count was recorded for this clone. J is TRBJ2-3 and V is TRBV7-6; the D gene is possibly TRBD1 (7 bases). Trimming removed 2 bases at V and 2 bases at J, with 14 bases between. The V gene's germline CDR1 is SGHVS and CDR2 FNYEAQ. The length of the CDR3 is 16 residues. Written as DNA, the CDR3 is TGTGCCAGCAGCTTACTCAGGGGGGCCGTCACAGATACGCAGTATTTT. Its protein product is CASSLLRGAVTDTQYF.

The sample holds a few counts of this clone. The gene calls are TRBV6-5 and TRBJ2-7; TRBD1 agrees at 10 bases. This CDR3 region has 14 residues. With V trimmed by 6 bases and J by 5 bases, 7 bases remained unmatched. Germline CDR1 is MNHEY and CDR2 is SVGAGI. CDR3 nucleotides: TGTGCCAGCAGGAAGACAGGGGGCTTGGACGAGCAGTACTTC. As protein: CASRKTGGLDEQYF.

The rearrangement uses TRBV5-4 and TRBJ1-3, with no clear D. CDR3 length: 16 residues. With 0 bases removed from V and 2 bases from J, the gap between germline ends came to 12 bases. CDR1 and CDR2 (germline): SGHNT, YYREEE (reference sequence). The CDR3 reads CASSLGPRNPGNTIYF. The DNA for the CDR3 is TGTGCCAGCAGCTTGGGACCCAGGAACCCTGGAAACACCATATATTTT.

V is TRBV5-1 and J is TRBJ1-2; a weak D match, TRBD1 (5 bases). V lost 0 bases and J 5 bases, leaving 11 bases between the germline ends. Germline-derived CDR1 and CDR2 are SGHRS and YFSETQ. The length of the CDR3 is 14 residues. The CDR3: CASSLEARAYGYTF. As DNA, the CDR3 is TGCGCCAGCAGCTTGGAGGCCAGGGCGTATGGCTACACCTTC.

V is TRBV5-1 and J is TRBJ1-4, with unresolved D. The CDR3 extends over 14 amino acids. V was cut by 2 bases and J by 5 bases, with 10 bases left in between. Germline CDR1 reads SGHRS; CDR2 reads YFSETQ. The DNA for the CDR3 is TGCGCCAGCAGCTTAGGAACAGTAAATGAAAAACTGTTTTTT. This gives the protein CASSLGTVNEKLFF.

The chain carries TRBV9 and TRBJ2-5, with 12 bases fitting TRBD2. The V segment lost 6 bases and the J segment 5 bases; nucleotides outside the gene matches: 5. Germline loops: CDR1 SGDLS, CDR2 YYNGEE. The CDR3 has 14 amino acids. The CDR3 DNA reads TGTGCCAGCACCCCTAGCGGGGGGGTGGAGACCCAGTACTTC. Translation: CASTPSGGVETQYF.

The chain carries TRBV15 and TRBJ2-4; 7 bases agree with TRBD1. Germline trimming cut 8 bases from V and 0 bases from J; bases unmatched to any gene: 13. CDR3 length: 17 amino acids. Germline V gene sequence: CDR1 LNHNV, CDR2 YYDKDF (reference sequence). CDR3 nucleotide sequence: TGTGCCACCCTGCCCCGACAGGGCAAATTAGCCAAAAACATTCAGTACTTC. Amino acids: CATLPRQGKLAKNIQYF. The complete variable domain, with remaining parts taken from reference TRBV15 and TRBJ2-4, reads DAMVIQNPRYQVTQFGKPVTLSCSQTLNHNVMYWYQQKSSQAPKLLFHYYDKDFNNEADTPDNFQSRRPNTSFCFLDIRSPGLGDTAMYLCATLPRQGKLAKNIQYFGAGTRLSVL.